This TCR beta chain is drawn from a study of blood T cell repertoires in COVID-19. Trimming took 6 bases from V and 0 from J, leaving 14 bases between them. The CDR3 spans 16 residues. CDR1 SGHTA and CDR2 FQGNSA come from the germline V gene. As processed by the authors: Amplification of reference gene primers provided the estimated nucleated cell counts. Only in-frame clones appear in the TCRdb table, and some are missing; sequencing was by immunoSEQ multiplex PCR. V, J and clone size derive from that table, while D and trimming were established from the DNA sequence. Counted here are about 150,000 clones, roughly nine tenths occurring once; the ten biggest clones make up roughly 2.2%.

This TCR was recovered from a woman between 65 and 79 years old with acute or convalescent COVID-19. This chain joins TRBV7-2 and TRBJ2-2; no reliable D call. Input material: peripheral blood. The CDR3 bases are TGTGCCAGCAGTCTTACTTATACCGCGAACACCGGGGAGCTGTTTTTT. This gives the protein CASSLTYTANTGELFF.